This TCR beta chain appears in the sequencing data of a study of OX40 agonist ivuxolimab in advanced cancers. Study as a whole: Those enrolled were 82.7% male, with a mean age of about 60 years and ages from about 20 to 85.

Germline V gene lookup returns CDR1 SGHTA and CDR2 FQGNSA. The CDR3 extends over 16 amino acids. The V segment lost 5 bases and the J segment 2 bases; nucleotides outside the gene matches: 12. Clones were sequenced by immunoSEQ multiplex PCR, and TCRdb holds only the in-frame ones, with some missing. The sample consists of about 19,000 clones, about 83% of them appearing once. The chain employs TRBV7-2 and TRBJ2-7, with TRBD1 matching over 7 bases. Specimen: CD4+ or CD8+ T cells sorted from blood, collected in a trial of the OX40 agonist ivuxolimab. This clonotype was sampled from an adult with an advanced solid tumor such as melanoma, head and neck, liver or kidney cancer. The chain's CDR3 is CASSRPEDRPPYEQYF. CDR3 DNA: TGTGCCAGCAGCCGACCGGAGGACAGGCCTCCCTACGAGCAGTACTTC.